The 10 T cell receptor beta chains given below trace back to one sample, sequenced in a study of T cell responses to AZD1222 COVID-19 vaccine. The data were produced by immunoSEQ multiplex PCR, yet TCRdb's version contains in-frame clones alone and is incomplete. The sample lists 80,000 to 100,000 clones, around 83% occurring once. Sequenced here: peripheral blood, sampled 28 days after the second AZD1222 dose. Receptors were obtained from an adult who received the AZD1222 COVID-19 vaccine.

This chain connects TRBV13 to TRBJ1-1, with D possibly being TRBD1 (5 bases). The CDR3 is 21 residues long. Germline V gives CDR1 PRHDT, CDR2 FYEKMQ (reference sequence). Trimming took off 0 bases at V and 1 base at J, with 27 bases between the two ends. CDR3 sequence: CASSLGGGRAGSLLKNTEAFF. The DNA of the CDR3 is TGTGCCAGCAGCTTAGGCGGGGGGAGGGCAGGGTCCCTCTTAAAGAACACTGAAGCTTTCTTT.

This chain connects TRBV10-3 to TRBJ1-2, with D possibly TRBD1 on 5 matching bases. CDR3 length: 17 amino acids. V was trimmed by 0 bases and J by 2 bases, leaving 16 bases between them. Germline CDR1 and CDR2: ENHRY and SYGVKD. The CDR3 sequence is CAISESIFPRTNYGYTF. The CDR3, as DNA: TGTGCCATCAGTGAGTCCATTTTCCCCAGGACAAACTATGGCTACACCTTC.

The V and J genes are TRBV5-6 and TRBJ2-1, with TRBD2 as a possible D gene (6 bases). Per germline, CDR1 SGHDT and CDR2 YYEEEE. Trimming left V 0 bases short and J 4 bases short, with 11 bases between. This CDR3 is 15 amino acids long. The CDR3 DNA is TGTGCCAGCAGCTTGGGAGCCAGCGGGTACAATGAGCAGTTCTTC. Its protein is CASSLGASGYNEQFF. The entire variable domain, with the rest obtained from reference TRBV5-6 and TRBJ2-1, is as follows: DAGVTQSPTHLIKTRGQQVTLRCSPKSGHDTVSWYQQALGQGPQFIFQYYEEEERQRGNFPDRFSGHQFPNYSSELNVNALLLGDSALYLCASSLGASGYNEQFFGPGTRLTVL.

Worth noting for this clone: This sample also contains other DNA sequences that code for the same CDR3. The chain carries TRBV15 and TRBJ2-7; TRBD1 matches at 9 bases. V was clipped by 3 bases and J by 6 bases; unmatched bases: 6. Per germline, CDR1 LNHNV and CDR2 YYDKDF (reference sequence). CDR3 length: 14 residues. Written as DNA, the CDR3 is TGTGCCACCAGCAGGGGGGGACAGGGCGGCGAGCAGTACTTC. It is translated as CATSRGGQGGEQYF.

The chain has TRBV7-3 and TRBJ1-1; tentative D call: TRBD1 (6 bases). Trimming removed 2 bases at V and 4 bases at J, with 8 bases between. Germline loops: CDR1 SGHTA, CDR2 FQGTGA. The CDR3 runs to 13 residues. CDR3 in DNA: TGTGCCAGCAGCTTAGGAGGGGGCACTGAAGCTTTCTTT. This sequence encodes CASSLGGGTEAFF.

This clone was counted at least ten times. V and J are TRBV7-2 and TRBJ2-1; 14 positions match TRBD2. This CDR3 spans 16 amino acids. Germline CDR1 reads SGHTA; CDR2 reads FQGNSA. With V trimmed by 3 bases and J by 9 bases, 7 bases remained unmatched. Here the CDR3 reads CASSFEGTSGSREQFF. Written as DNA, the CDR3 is TGTGCCAGCAGCTTCGAGGGGACTAGCGGGAGTCGTGAGCAGTTCTTC.

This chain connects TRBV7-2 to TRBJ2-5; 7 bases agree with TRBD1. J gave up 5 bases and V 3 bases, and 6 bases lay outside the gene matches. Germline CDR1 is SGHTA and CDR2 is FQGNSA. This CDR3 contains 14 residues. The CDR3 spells CASSFSGTVETQYF. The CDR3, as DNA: TGTGCCAGCAGCTTCTCCGGGACAGTGGAGACCCAGTACTTC.

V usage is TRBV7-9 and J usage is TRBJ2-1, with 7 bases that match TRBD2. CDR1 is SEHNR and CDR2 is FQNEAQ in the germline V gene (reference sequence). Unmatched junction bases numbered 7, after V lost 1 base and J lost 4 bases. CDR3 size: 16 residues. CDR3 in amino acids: CASSLEPSGTYNEQFF. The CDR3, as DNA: TGTGCCAGCAGCTTAGAACCCAGCGGGACTTACAATGAGCAGTTCTTC.

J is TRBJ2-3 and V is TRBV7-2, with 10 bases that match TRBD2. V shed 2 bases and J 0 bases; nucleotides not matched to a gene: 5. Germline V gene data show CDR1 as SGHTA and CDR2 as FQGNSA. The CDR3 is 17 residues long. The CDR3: CASSLWGLASSTDTQYF. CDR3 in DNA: TGTGCCAGCAGCTTATGGGGACTAGCGTCTAGCACAGATACGCAGTATTTT.

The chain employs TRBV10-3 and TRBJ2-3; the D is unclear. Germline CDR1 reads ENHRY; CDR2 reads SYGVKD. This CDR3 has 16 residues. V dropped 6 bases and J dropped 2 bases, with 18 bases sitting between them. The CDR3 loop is CAISDPSRVHTDTQYF. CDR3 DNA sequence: TGTGCCATCAGCGACCCGAGTAGGGTACACACAGATACGCAGTATTTT.